This passage covers 22 T cell receptor beta chains from one sample sequenced in a study of shared clonotypes between healthy human individuals. Repertoires were generated with immunoSEQ multiplex PCR, while TCRdb's copy carries only in-frame clones and drops some. The data hold 2 million to 2.5 million clones, with 90% to 95% observed a single time. Sequencing used naive CD4+ T cells from PBMCs. Subset specified: CD45RA+ positively selected. The receptors were gathered from a man younger than 35 in good health. Some clones in this sample may be carry-over from other donors' samples.

The CDR3 here is CASSPQQSGNTIYF. The CDR3 DNA reads TGCGCCAGCAGCCCACAACAGTCTGGAAACACCATATATTTT. The genes are TRBV4-1 and TRBJ1-3, with D uncertain. V lost 4 bases to trimming and J lost 1 base, with 8 bases between them. The CDR3 runs 14 residues. Germline V gene lookup returns CDR1 MGHRA and CDR2 YSYEKL.

Turning to this clone: Distinct nucleotide sequences in the sample also encode this CDR3. V gene TRBV7-2 combines with J gene TRBJ2-5; 7 nucleotides align to TRBD1. The germline gives CDR1 SGHTA, CDR2 FQGNSA. With 1 base clipped from V and 4 bases from J, the junction kept 3 bases outside the gene matches. The CDR3 totals 14 residues. DNA of the CDR3: TGTGCCAGCAGCTTAGGAGGGGGCGCAGAGACCCAGTACTTC. It encodes CASSLGGGAETQYF. Supplemented by reference TRBV7-2 and TRBJ2-5, the full variable domain reads GAGVSQSPSNKVTEKGKDVELRCDPISGHTALYWYRQSLGQGLEFLIYFQGNSAPDKSGLPSDRFSAERTGGSVSTLTIQRTQQEDSAVYLCASSLGGGAETQYFGPGTRLLVL.

This chain joins TRBV5-5 and TRBJ1-1, with TRBD1 identical over 9 bases. J lost 4 bases, V lost 4 bases, and 8 bases had no gene match. This CDR3 has 15 residues. The germline V gene has CDR1 SGHKS and CDR2 YYEKEE (reference sequence). DNA for the CDR3: TGTGCCAGCAGCCCGACAGGGGGAAGGGTCACTGAAGCTTTCTTT. Translated: CASSPTGGRVTEAFF.

A few counts support this clone. This chain connects TRBV7-9 to TRBJ1-1; no reliable D call. The germline V gene encodes CDR1 SEHNR and CDR2 FQNEAQ (reference sequence). Trimming shortened V by 10 bases and J by 5 bases, and 11 bases separated the two germline ends. The CDR3 has 11 residues. CDR3 amino acids: CATQGRTEAFF. CDR3 nucleotide sequence: TGTGCCACTCAAGGGAGGACTGAAGCTTTCTTT.

This chain joins TRBV4-2 and TRBJ2-3; TRBD2 aligns across 10 bases. The junction had 10 bases not matched to a gene; V was cut back by 1 base and J by 6 bases. This CDR3 comprises 17 residues. The germline gives CDR1 LGHNA, CDR2 YNFKEQ. Here the CDR3 reads CASSQGIAGGLGDTQYF. In DNA form, the CDR3 reads TGTGCCAGCAGCCAAGGAATAGCGGGAGGCCTCGGGGATACGCAGTATTTT.

This clone was detected a few times. The sample carries other DNA sequences with the same CDR3. V usage is TRBV10-3 and J usage is TRBJ1-2; TRBD1 is a possible D gene (5 bases). V was cut by 6 bases and J by 1 base, with 6 bases left in between. Germline V gives CDR1 ENHRY, CDR2 SYGVKD. This CDR3 spans 12 amino acids. The CDR3 loop is CAISRDNYGYTF. The CDR3 nucleotides read TGTGCCATCAGCAGGGATAACTATGGCTACACCTTC.

V is TRBV7-9 and J is TRBJ2-7; 11 bases are a match to TRBD2. CDR1 is SEHNR and CDR2 is FQNEAQ in the germline V gene (reference sequence). The CDR3 extends over 15 amino acids. The J segment lost 1 base and the V segment lost 2 bases, leaving 1 base of the junction unmatched. The CDR3 DNA reads as TGTGCCAGCAGCTTACTAGCGGGAGGATCCTACGAGCAGTACTTC. Protein product: CASSLLAGGSYEQYF.

This clone appeared a single time. The rearrangement links TRBV27 to TRBJ2-7, with TRBD2 matching 13 bases. This CDR3 comprises 15 residues. Looked up from germline, CDR1 is MNHEY and CDR2 is SMNVEV (reference sequence). The junction had 8 bases not matched to a gene; V was cut back by 5 bases and J by 7 bases. CDR3 residues: CASSTRLAGGREQYF. For the CDR3, the DNA is TGTGCCAGCAGTACGCGACTAGCGGGAGGCCGAGAGCAGTACTTC.

The rearrangement joins TRBV12-1 to TRBJ1-2; TRBD1, as called in the table, went unchecked against the DNA. TRBV12-1 is a listed pseudogene. The CDR3 is made up of 15 amino acids. The CDR3 is CAKVGCWGLNYGYTF. CDR3 bases: TGTGCGAAAGTCGGGTGCTGGGGGCTTAACTATGGCTACACCTTC.

This clone was recorded once. This CDR3 reads CASSRTGTPYYNEQFF. CDR3 in DNA: TGTGCCAGCAGCCGTACCGGGACACCCTACTACAATGAGCAGTTCTTC. The V gene is TRBV28, the J gene TRBJ2-1; possibly TRBD1 for D (6 bases). The CDR3 runs 16 residues. Trimming stripped 6 bases from V and 3 bases from J, with 18 bases between. Germline V gives CDR1 MDHEN, CDR2 SYDVKM.

The rearrangement uses TRBV30 and TRBJ2-1; D is undetermined. Trimming took 2 bases from V and 6 from J, leaving 14 bases between them. This CDR3 spans 14 amino acids. Germline V lookup: CDR1 GTSNPN, CDR2 SVGIG (reference sequence). The CDR3: CAWSSSSVSNEQFF. The CDR3 region has the DNA TGTGCCTGGAGTTCGTCCAGCGTAAGCAATGAGCAGTTCTTC. Looking up the rest from reference TRBV30 and TRBJ2-1 gives the full variable domain: SQTIHQWPATLVQPVGSPLSLECTVEGTSNPNLYWYRQAAGRGLQLLFYSVGIGQISSEVPQNLSASRPQDRQFILSSKKLLLSDSGFYLCAWSSSSVSNEQFFGPGTRLTVL.

This clone was found once. This rearrangement joins TRBV7-9 to TRBJ2-1; D perhaps matches TRBD1 (6 bases). This CDR3 has 13 amino acids. The germline CDR1 and CDR2 sequences are SEHNR and FQNEAQ (reference sequence). The ends were cut back, 4 bases at V and 8 bases at J, with 12 bases in the middle. The CDR3 protein is CASSWDIADEQFF. In DNA form, the CDR3 reads TGTGCCAGCAGCTGGGACATCGCCGATGAGCAGTTCTTC.

The V and J genes are TRBV19 and TRBJ1-3, with TRBD1 matching over 8 bases. V dropped 9 bases and J dropped 7; count of bases not matched to a gene: 14. There are 15 residues in the CDR3. Germline V lookup: CDR1 LNHDA, CDR2 SQIVND (reference sequence). CDR3 in amino acids: CASHHQTGVDNTIYF. The CDR3 DNA is TGTGCCAGCCACCACCAGACAGGGGTCGATAACACCATATATTTT.

V is TRBV11-2 and J is TRBJ2-3, with TRBD2 matching 13 bases. V lost 5 bases and J lost 2; bases outside the gene matches: 10. The CDR3 has 18 residues. The V gene's germline CDR1 is SGHAT and CDR2 FQNNGV. CDR3 protein: CASSGRTSGSAHTDTQYF. The CDR3, as DNA: TGTGCCAGCAGCGGACGGACTAGCGGGAGCGCACACACAGATACGCAGTATTTT. The full variable domain, completed using reference TRBV11-2 and TRBJ2-3, is EAGVAQSPRYKIIEKRQSVAFWCNPISGHATLYWYQQILGQGPKLLIQFQNNGVVDDSQLPKDRFSAERLKGVDSTLKIQPAKLEDSAVYLCASSGRTSGSAHTDTQYFGPGTRLTVL.

The rearrangement uses TRBV2 and TRBJ2-1, with TRBD2 matching 11 bases. The CDR3 is 15 amino acids. The V segment lost 6 bases and the J segment 6 bases; nucleotides outside the gene matches: 7. The germline V gene has CDR1 SNHLY and CDR2 FYNNEI. DNA for the CDR3: TGTGCCAGCAGCGCCGGGACTAGCGGTACCAATGAGCAGTTCTTC. Encoded protein: CASSAGTSGTNEQFF.

V usage is TRBV28 and J usage is TRBJ1-1; 9 nucleotides line up with TRBD1. Per germline, CDR1 MDHEN and CDR2 SYDVKM. This CDR3 is built from 13 residues. Germline trimming cut 7 bases from V and 5 bases from J; bases unmatched to any gene: 5. The CDR3 nucleotides read TGTGCCAGCACTCCCGGACAGGGGACTGAAGCTTTCTTT. It codes for CASTPGQGTEAFF.

The rearrangement links TRBV6-5 to TRBJ1-1, with a tentative D call TRBD1 (6 bases). CDR3 length: 14 residues. The V end was cut by 2 bases, the J end by 7 bases, with 14 bases between. Germline values: CDR1 MNHEY, CDR2 SVGAGI. In DNA form, the CDR3 reads TGTGCCAGCAGTTACCGGGGGGGCCGTAGTGAAGCTTTCTTT. Its translation is CASSYRGGRSEAFF.

J is TRBJ2-6 and V is TRBV5-4, with TRBD1 matching over 9 bases. Per the germline V gene, CDR1 is SGHNT and CDR2 is YYREEE (reference sequence). This CDR3 is built from 17 residues. Trimming cost V 6 bases and J 0 bases; bases outside gene matches: 7. The CDR3 sequence is CASTKGQGISGANVLTF. CDR3 in DNA: TGTGCCAGCACCAAGGGACAGGGAATCTCTGGGGCCAACGTCCTGACTTTC.

DNA for the CDR3: TGTGCCAGCAGCTTATCTCGGACCGGCTATGGCTACACCTTC. Residues: CASSLSRTGYGYTF. This chain joins TRBV11-2 and TRBJ1-2; D is unresolved. Germline values: CDR1 SGHAT, CDR2 FQNNGV. Trimming pared 2 bases from V and 4 bases from J, leaving 11 bases between. CDR3 length equals 14 residues.

The rearrangement links TRBV10-3 to TRBJ1-5, with a weak D call TRBD1 (5 bases). The V end was cut by 3 bases, the J end by 0 bases, with 12 bases between. The CDR3 is 16 amino acids. Germline V gene lookup returns CDR1 ENHRY and CDR2 SYGVKD. The DNA for the CDR3 is TGTGCCATCAGTGACAGGGTGGGGGATAGCAATCAGCCCCAGCATTTT. This encodes CAISDRVGDSNQPQHF.

The chain carries TRBV5-1 and TRBJ2-1, with D possibly matching TRBD1 (5 bases). Per the germline V gene, CDR1 is SGHRS and CDR2 is YFSETQ. This CDR3 has 14 residues. Trimming pared 1 base from V and 4 bases from J, leaving 9 bases between. The CDR3 spells CASSLLTGYNEQFF. CDR3 bases: TGCGCCAGCAGCTTGTTAACAGGATACAATGAGCAGTTCTTC.

The chain combines TRBV6-5 with TRBJ2-7, with TRBD2 as a possible D gene (5 bases). Germline-derived CDR1 and CDR2 are MNHEY and SVGAGI. V lost 0 bases, J lost 3 bases, and 12 bases lay in between. This CDR3 has 15 amino acids. Here the CDR3 DNA reads TGTGCCAGCAGTTACTCGTGGGAGCCCTACTACGAGCAGTACTTC. Its protein is CASSYSWEPYYEQYF.